This TCR beta chain is drawn from a study of CD8+ T cells in alopecia areata. Study results and limitations: Under tofacitinib, numerous expanded lesional clonotypes remained detectable in scalp and blood.

Trimming cost V 0 bases and J 7 bases, with 0 bases left between them. There are 11 residues in the CDR3. Germline-derived CDR1 and CDR2 are LGHNA and YSLEER. This clone was picked up a small number of times. The antigen is not known. RNA was extracted and reverse transcribed into cDNA as the sequencing template. Using immunoSEQ multiplex PCR, the repertoire was profiled, and TCRdb retains in-frame clones only, with some absent. The sample yields about 190,000 clones, about 65% seen once. The treatment denotes: oral pan-JAK inhibitor, 5-10 mg twice daily. The TCR originated in a human donor with alopecia areata. The chain uses TRBV4-3 and TRBJ2-2; D is undetermined. Sequences were derived from CD4+ T cells sorted from blood, sampled around week 49, from a patient treated with tofacitinib. The CDR3 nucleotides read TGCGCCAGCAGCCAAGACGGGGAGCTGTTTTTT. Translated, it gives CASSQDGELFF.